The T cell receptor (beta chain) described here comes from a study of blood T cell repertoires in COVID-19. At the level of the study: The analysed material was cDNA or gDNA that came from T cells, B-cell-depleted T cells, or PBMCs.

Sequencing was performed with immunoSEQ multiplex PCR; in TCRdb, only in-frame clones are kept and a portion is missing. There are 200,000 to 300,000 clones in the sample; around 88% occur only once, and 1.3% to 1.5% lies in the top ten. Sequenced sample: peripheral blood. This clonotype originated in a man older than 75 with acute or convalescent COVID-19.

CDR3 sequence reads: CASSPAAGNTIYF. CDR3 in DNA: TGCGCCAGCAGCCCCGCGGCGGGAAACACCATATATTTT. This chain uses TRBV5-1 with TRBJ1-3; D not certain. CDR3 length equals 13 residues. V was shortened by 4 bases and J by 4 bases, with 9 bases between the two germline ends. Germline CDR1 and CDR2: SGHRS and YFSETQ.